A single sample gave rise to the 13 T cell receptor beta chains below, sequenced in a study of cytomegalovirus exposure and HLA in healthy donors. With 60 Vbeta and 13 Jbeta primers, the PCR was carried out. The protocol was immunoSEQ multiplex PCR, while the TCRdb copy is restricted to in-frame clones and leaves out a portion. Here the sample spans about 200,000 clones, roughly 80% being singletons. The sequencing sample was made of PBMCs. All receptors derive from a woman younger than 35 in good health and CMV-seronegative.

The chain has TRBV4-3 and TRBJ2-1; TRBD2 agrees at 10 bases. This CDR3 has 19 residues. Per the germline V gene, CDR1 is LGHNA and CDR2 is YSLEER. Germline trimming cut 0 bases from V and 1 base from J; bases unmatched to any gene: 9. Written as DNA, the CDR3 is TGCGCCAGCAGCCAAGATCTTTCTAGCGGGAGCGGATCCTACAATGAGCAGTTCTTC. This gives the protein CASSQDLSSGSGSYNEQFF.

V and J are TRBV11-3 and TRBJ2-1, with TRBD2 as a possible D gene (6 bases). Between the trimmed V and J ends, which lost 6 bases and 3 bases, there was a span of 18 bases. The CDR3 consists of 16 residues. Germline CDR1 SGHNT, CDR2 YENEEA. CDR3 protein: CASSNVLAGDYNEQFF. DNA of the CDR3: TGTGCCAGCAGTAACGTACTAGCCGGAGACTACAATGAGCAGTTCTTC.

The CDR3 protein is CASSPGTGQGGVTEAFF. The DNA of the CDR3 is TGTGCCAGCAGCCCCGGAACCGGACAGGGGGGAGTGACTGAAGCTTTCTTT. V and J are TRBV27 and TRBJ1-1; TRBD1 agrees at 10 bases. Germline V CDR1 and CDR2: MNHEY, SMNVEV (reference sequence). CDR3 length equals 17 residues. The trim removed 6 bases at V and 5 bases at J, leaving 15 bases unmatched.

The chain uses TRBV19 and TRBJ2-3; 11 nucleotides agree with TRBD2. With V trimmed by 1 base and J by 2 bases, 8 bases remained unmatched. There are 18 residues in the CDR3. Germline assignment: CDR1 LNHDA and CDR2 SQIVND (reference sequence). The CDR3 sequence is CASSIGYSGRALTDTQYF. In DNA form, the CDR3 reads TGTGCCAGTAGTATAGGTTATAGCGGGAGGGCACTCACAGATACGCAGTATTTT.

The genes are TRBV27 and TRBJ2-1, with 11 bases identical to TRBD2. V lost 5 bases and J lost 6; bases outside the gene matches: 12. The CDR3 runs 17 residues. Germline CDR1 is MNHEY and CDR2 is SMNVEV (reference sequence). In DNA form, the CDR3 reads TGTGCCAGCAGTCTTCAATTAGCGGGAGGGCCGTTCAATGAGCAGTTCTTC. This gives the protein CASSLQLAGGPFNEQFF.

This clone has only one observation. This CDR3 is also generated by other DNA sequences in the sample. This chain joins TRBV27 and TRBJ2-1; 11 nucleotides match TRBD1. The CDR3 covers 15 residues. Germline loops: CDR1 MNHEY, CDR2 SMNVEV (reference sequence). Trimming took 5 bases from V and 4 from J; bases not matched to a gene: 4. CDR3 nucleotide sequence: TGTGCCAGCAGTCTCGGACAGGGGGCTTACAATGAGCAGTTCTTC. This encodes CASSLGQGAYNEQFF.

V gene TRBV27 combines with J gene TRBJ1-1; 7 bases agree with TRBD1. From germline, CDR1 is MNHEY and CDR2 SMNVEV (reference sequence). The CDR3 is 15 amino acids. The V gene end was trimmed by 7 bases and the J gene end by 2 bases; junction bases not matched to a gene: 10. In DNA, the CDR3 is TGTGCCAGCACCGAGACAGGGCCTATTAACACTGAAGCTTTCTTT. Its protein product is CASTETGPINTEAFF.

This clone was counted between two and nine times. This chain connects TRBV13 to TRBJ2-1; 8 positions match TRBD2. The CDR3 sequence is 15 residues long. Per the germline V gene, CDR1 is PRHDT and CDR2 is FYEKMQ (reference sequence). Trimming took 0 bases from V and 3 from J; bases not matched to a gene: 1. The CDR3 sequence is CASSLGLADYNEQFF. In nucleotides, the CDR3 is TGTGCCAGCAGCTTAGGACTAGCGGACTACAATGAGCAGTTCTTC.

The rearrangement joins TRBV28 to TRBJ2-7; D might be TRBD1 (5 bases). V was trimmed by 5 bases and J by 3 bases, leaving 8 bases between them. Per the germline V gene, CDR1 is MDHEN and CDR2 is SYDVKM. The CDR3 sequence is 12 residues long. The DNA of the CDR3 is TGTGCCAGCAGTCAGGGAATCTACGAGCAGTACTTC. Its protein is CASSQGIYEQYF.

This chain connects TRBV9 to TRBJ1-1; a weak D match, TRBD1 (5 bases). This CDR3 is 14 amino acids long. From germline, CDR1 is SGDLS and CDR2 YYNGEE. V was clipped by 0 bases and J by 1 base, with 7 bases between them. CDR3 nucleotides: TGTGCCAGCAGCGTAGACGGACAGAACACTGAAGCTTTCTTT. Translating it yields CASSVDGQNTEAFF.

The chain carries TRBV6-5 and TRBJ2-4, with D maybe TRBD1 (6 bases). Germline V lookup: CDR1 MNHEY, CDR2 SVGAGI. Trimming removed 7 bases from V and 2 bases from J, with 15 bases in between. The CDR3 sequence is 15 residues long. Written as DNA, the CDR3 is TGTGCCAGCAAGACGAGGGGGTCGACCAAAAACATTCAGTACTTC. This gives the protein CASKTRGSTKNIQYF.

This clone turned up a few times. The rearrangement joins TRBV5-1 to TRBJ1-1; TRBD1 aligns across 7 bases. This CDR3 spans 16 amino acids. Trimming cost V 0 bases and J 2 bases; bases outside gene matches: 7. Germline CDR1 and CDR2: SGHRS and YFSETQ. The CDR3 sequence is CASSLGTGVGNTEAFF. In nucleotides, the CDR3 is TGCGCCAGCAGCTTGGGGACAGGAGTAGGTAACACTGAAGCTTTCTTT.

This clone came up once. The chain has TRBV19 and TRBJ1-5; 9 nucleotides line up with TRBD1. Germline V gene lookup returns CDR1 LNHDA and CDR2 SQIVND (reference sequence). This CDR3 spans 16 amino acids. V was pared by 9 bases and J by 4 bases, with 13 bases of the junction left unmatched. CDR3 sequence: CASGVVGTGRNQPQHF. The CDR3 DNA is TGTGCCAGCGGTGTGGTCGGGACAGGGAGGAATCAGCCCCAGCATTTT.